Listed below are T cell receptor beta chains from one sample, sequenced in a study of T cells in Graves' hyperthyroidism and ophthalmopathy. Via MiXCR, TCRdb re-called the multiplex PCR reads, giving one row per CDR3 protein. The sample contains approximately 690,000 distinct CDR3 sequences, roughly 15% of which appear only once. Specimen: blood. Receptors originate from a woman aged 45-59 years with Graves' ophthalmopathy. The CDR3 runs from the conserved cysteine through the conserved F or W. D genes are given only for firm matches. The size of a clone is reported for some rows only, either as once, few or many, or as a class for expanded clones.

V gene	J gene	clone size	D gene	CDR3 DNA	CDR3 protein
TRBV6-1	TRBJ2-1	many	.	TGTGCCAGCAGTGACGTTGCTTCACTAGTCTATGAGCAGTTCTTC	CASSDVASLVYEQFF
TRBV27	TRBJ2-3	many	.	TGTGCCAGCAGTTTAGATAGGGGTGATACGCAGTATTTT	CASSLDRGDTQYF
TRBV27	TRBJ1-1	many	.	TGTGCCAGCAGTTCCGAAGCGGGAACTATGAACACTGAAGCTTTCTTT	CASSSEAGTMNTEAFF
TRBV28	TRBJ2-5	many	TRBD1	TGTGCCAGCAGTGGACGGGACAGCAGGCAAGAGACCCAGTACTTC	CASSGRDSRQETQYF
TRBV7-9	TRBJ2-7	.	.	TGTGCCAGCAGCTTCGGGTTAGGATACGAGCAGTACTTC	CASSFGLGYEQYF
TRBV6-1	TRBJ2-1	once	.	TGTGCCAGCGGGGACGGGAACTATGAGCAGTTCTTC	CASGDGNYEQFF
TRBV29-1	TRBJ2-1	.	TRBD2	TGCAGCGCCAGCGGGATTAGGAATGAGCAGTTCTTC	CSASGIRNEQFF
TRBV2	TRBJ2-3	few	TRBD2	TGTGCCAGCAGTGATTCGGGACTAGCGGGAAAAGATACGCAGTATTTT	CASSDSGLAGKDTQYF
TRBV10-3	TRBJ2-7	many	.	TGTGCCCTCAGACCGGGACAATCCTACGAGCAGTACTTC	CALRPGQSYEQYF
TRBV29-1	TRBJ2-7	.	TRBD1	TGCAGCGTTGCAGAGTCGACAGGGGGTTCCTACGAGCAGTACTTC	CSVAESTGGSYEQYF
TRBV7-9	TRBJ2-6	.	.	TGTGCCAGCAGCTTAAGGACCTCTGGGGCCAACGTCCTGACTTTC	CASSLRTSGANVLTF
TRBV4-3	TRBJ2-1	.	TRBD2	TGCGCCAGCAGCCAAGATGGACTAGCGGGGCTTACCTACAATGAGCAGTTCTTC	CASSQDGLAGLTYNEQFF
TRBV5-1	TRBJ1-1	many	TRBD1	TGCGCCAGCAGCCGCCCCGGGACAGGGAACACTGAAGCTTTCTTT	CASSRPGTGNTEAFF
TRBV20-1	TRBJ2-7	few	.	TGCAGTGCTAGGTTTGTTGGCGAGCAGTACTTC	CSARFVGEQYF
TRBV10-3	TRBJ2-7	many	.	TGTGCCATCAGTGAGAGGGTCGCGACCTACGAGCAGTACTTC	CAISERVATYEQYF
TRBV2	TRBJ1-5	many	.	TGTGCCAGCAGCTCAGTAGGGCAGCCCCAGCATTTT	CASSSVGQPQHF
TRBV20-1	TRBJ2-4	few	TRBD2	TGCAGTGCTAGATCCCCAGCGGGAGGGCCTCCCCGGGGCATTCAGTACTTC	CSARSPAGGPPRGIQYF
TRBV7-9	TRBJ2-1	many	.	TGTGCCAGCAGCTTATTGGACTCCGAATACAATGAGCAGTTCTTC	CASSLLDSEYNEQFF
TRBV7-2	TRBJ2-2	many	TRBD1	TGTGCCAGCAGCTTGTACCCGACAGGGTATACCGGGGAGCTGTTTTTT	CASSLYPTGYTGELFF
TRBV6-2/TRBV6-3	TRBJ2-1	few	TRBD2	TGTGCCAGCAGTTACTCGATCCCCAGCGGGGGAAGCTCCTACAATGAGCAGTTCTTC	CASSYSIPSGGSSYNEQFF
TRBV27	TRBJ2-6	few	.	TGTGCCAGCAGTTTATCAGCTAGCTTCCACTCTGGGGCCAACGTCCTGACTTTC	CASSLSASFHSGANVLTF
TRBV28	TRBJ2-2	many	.	TGTGCCAGCAGTTTACCCGGGATGCTGTCCGGGGAGCTGTTTTTT	CASSLPGMLSGELFF
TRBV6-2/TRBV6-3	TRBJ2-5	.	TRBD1	TGTGCCAGCAGTCCGGTCGAGAGGGGGCCGGGGGAGACCCAGTACTTC	CASSPVERGPGETQYF
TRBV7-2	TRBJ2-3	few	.	TGTGCCAGCAGGGTGGGGGCGACGTCAGATACGCAGTATTTT	CASRVGATSDTQYF
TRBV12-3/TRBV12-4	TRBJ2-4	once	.	TGTGCCAGCTCCAAGGGGGGAAACATTCAGTACTTC	CASSKGGNIQYF
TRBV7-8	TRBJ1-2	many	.	TGTGCCAGCAGCTCGGCGCAGGCAAAAGGCTACACCTTC	CASSSAQAKGYTF
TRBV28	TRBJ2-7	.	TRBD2	TGTGCCAGCAGATTTGAGATGGGAGGGGAGTCCTACGAGCAGTACTTC	CASRFEMGGESYEQYF
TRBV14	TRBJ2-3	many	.	TGTGCCAGCAGCTTCCGGGAGTTGACAGATACGCAGTATTTT	CASSFRELTDTQYF
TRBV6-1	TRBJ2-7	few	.	TGTGCCAGCAGTCGTGGACTTAATGACGAGCAGTACTTC	CASSRGLNDEQYF
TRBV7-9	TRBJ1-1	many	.	TGTGCCAGCAGCTTCCAGGAGGACACTGAAGCTTTCTTT	CASSFQEDTEAFF
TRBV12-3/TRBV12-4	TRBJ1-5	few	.	TGTGCCAGCAACGAAGAGGGTAGCAATCAGCCCCAGCATTTT	CASNEEGSNQPQHF
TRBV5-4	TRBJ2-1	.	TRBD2	TGTGCCAGCAGCTTGCTGGGGGGGATTTCCTACAATGAGCAGTTCTTC	CASSLLGGISYNEQFF
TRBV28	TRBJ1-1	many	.	TGTGCCAGCAGTTTAGAGGGCTGGGTCACTGAAGCTTTCTTT	CASSLEGWVTEAFF
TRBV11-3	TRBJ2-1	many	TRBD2	TGTGCCAGCAGCTCGACTAGCGGGATAGACAATGAGCAGTTCTTC	CASSSTSGIDNEQFF
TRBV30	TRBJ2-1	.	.	TGTGCCTGGAGTGGAGAGGAGGCCGGGGATGAGCAGTTCTTC	CAWSGEEAGDEQFF
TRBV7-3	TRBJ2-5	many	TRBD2	TGTGCCAGCAGCGGGGGGGGGACCGAGACCCAGTACTTC	CASSGGGTETQYF
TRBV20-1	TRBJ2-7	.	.	TGCAGTGCTAGAGGAGGGTACCCCCCCTTTTCTTACGAGCAGTACTTC	CSARGGYPPFSYEQYF
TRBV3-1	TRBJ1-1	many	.	TGTGCCAGCAGCCCGACCGGGCTCCCTGAAGCTTTCTTT	CASSPTGLPEAFF
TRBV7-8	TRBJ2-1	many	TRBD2	TGTGCCAGCAGCCGGCTCTTGGTAGCGGGGAATGAGCAGTTCTTC	CASSRLLVAGNEQFF
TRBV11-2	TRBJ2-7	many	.	TGTGCCAGCAGCCAGCCCACCCTAGCGTTCGGAAAGTCCTACGAGCAGTACTTC	CASSQPTLAFGKSYEQYF
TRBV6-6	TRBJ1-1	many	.	TGTGCCAGCAGTTACTCGACATTTATCGACACTGAAGCTTTCTTT	CASSYSTFIDTEAFF
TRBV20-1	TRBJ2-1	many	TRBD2	TGCAGTGCTACAGAGGGAGGGAATGAGCAGTTCTTC	CSATEGGNEQFF
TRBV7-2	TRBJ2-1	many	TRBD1	TGTGCCAGCAGCTTATCATGGGACAGTAATGAGCAGTTCTTC	CASSLSWDSNEQFF
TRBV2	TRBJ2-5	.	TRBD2	TGTGCCAGCAGAATACTAGCGGGAGCTGGAGAGACCCAGTACTTC	CASRILAGAGETQYF
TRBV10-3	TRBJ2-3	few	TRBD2	TGTGCCATCAGTTTAGCGGGAATCACAGATACGCAGTATTTT	CAISLAGITDTQYF
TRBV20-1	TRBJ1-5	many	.	TGCAGTGCTAGACATGGCTCGGGGCAGCCCCAGCATTTT	CSARHGSGQPQHF
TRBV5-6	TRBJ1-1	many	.	TGTGCCAGCAGCTTGGACGGACAGTCGGGCACTGAAGCTTTCTTT	CASSLDGQSGTEAFF
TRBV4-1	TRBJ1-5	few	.	TGCGCCAGCAGCCAAGAAACAGGGCGTCATCAGCCCCAGCATTTT	CASSQETGRHQPQHF
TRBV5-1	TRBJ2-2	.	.	TGCGCCAGCAGCTGGGGCTCCGGTCCTGGGGAGCTGTTTTTT	CASSWGSGPGELFF
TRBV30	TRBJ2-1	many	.	TGTGCGGAGGCAGACACCTCCTACAATGAGCAGTTCTTC	CAEADTSYNEQFF
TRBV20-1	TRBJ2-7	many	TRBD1	TGCAGTGCAAATCCAGGGGGAAGGGTCTACGAGCAGTACTTC	CSANPGGRVYEQYF
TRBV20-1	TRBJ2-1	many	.	TGCAGTGCTAGCCCCGACTTCCACAATGAGCAGTTCTTC	CSASPDFHNEQFF
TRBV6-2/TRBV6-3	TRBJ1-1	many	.	TGTGCCAGCAGGGCCTCCGGAGGAGGCAATATTTTCGCTTTCTTT	CASRASGGGNIFAFF
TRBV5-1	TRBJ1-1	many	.	TGCGCCAGCAGCTCAGACGGGACACTCCTAACTGAAGCTTTCTTT	CASSSDGTLLTEAFF
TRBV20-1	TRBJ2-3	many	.	TGCAGTGCTAGAGATTTGAGCGGCACAGATACGCAGTATTTT	CSARDLSGTDTQYF
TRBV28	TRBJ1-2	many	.	TGTGCCAGCAGTTGGCTAGGGGGAGGGTATGGCTACACCTTC	CASSWLGGGYGYTF
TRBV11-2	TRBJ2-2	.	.	TGTGCCAGCAGATGGGGTACTGGGACACCTCCGAACACCGGGGAGCTGTTTTTT	CASRWGTGTPPNTGELFF